This T cell receptor beta chain was retrieved from a study of T-cell memory formation after mild COVID-19. Study summary: Clusters were largely donor specific.

Employing constant-segment primers, 5'RACE generated TCR alpha and TCR beta cDNA libraries bearing sample barcodes and UMIs. TCRdb re-derived calls from the 5' RACE reads in MiXCR, one entry per CDR3 protein. The data hold roughly 600,000 distinct CDR3 sequences, with more than 15% observed a single time. Study-level findings and limits: The authors did not confirm SARS-CoV-2 specificity of second-wave clones peaking day 37.

This CDR3 is 14 amino acids long. The ends were cut back, 3 bases at V and 2 bases at J, with 11 bases in the middle. In this sample, this clonotype turned up a few times. No antigen is known for it. The source material was PBMCs or a T cell subset sorted from them (not recorded which). The TCR was taken from an adult woman who had mild COVID-19 (a few samples of this study predate the infection). Cell type and time point are not known. The V gene is TRBV12-3 or TRBV12-4, the J gene TRBJ2-7; D gene uncertain. CDR3 coding DNA: TGTGCCAGCAGTTTGGGCCTAGAAACCTACGAGCAGTACTTC. It yields the protein CASSLGLETYEQYF.